This T cell receptor (beta chain) was documented in a study of blood T cells in healthy people across ages. At the level of the study: T cells yielded about one barcoded beta molecule per two cells through template switching. Study-wide findings and caveats: It was the long-lived donors that had more naive CD4+ cells and higher diversity than aged donors.

No fewer than 5.5 micrograms of total RNA were isolated from every sample. A second PCR, run for about 7 to 12 cycles, used a sample-barcoded 5' primer plus a J-beta primer mix. TCRdb passed the 5' RACE reads through MiXCR, listing each CDR3 protein once. The sample contains 650,000 to 700,000 distinct CDR3 sequences, approximately 29% of which appear only once. CDR1 and CDR2 from the germline V gene are SGHTA and FQGNSA. CDR3 length: 14 residues. As for this clonotype: Antigen unknown.

J is TRBJ2-5 and V is TRBV7-2; D possibly uses TRBD1 or TRBD2 (6 bases each). The last part of the DNA fits TRBJ2-7 better; the J call may be wrong. Source material: blood. This receptor was identified in an elderly woman in good health. Here the CDR3 reads CASSARGGGIEQYF. CDR3 DNA sequence: TGTGCCAGCAGCGCCAGGGGAGGTGGAATCGAGCAGTACTTC.